What follows are 13 T cell receptor beta chains derived from one specimen sequenced in a study of T cells in Graves' hyperthyroidism and ophthalmopathy. TCR beta CDR3 regions were amplified from RNA transcripts. An initial round of RT-PCR targeting the TCR CDR3 relied on the HTBI primer set. A single record per CDR3 protein comes from TCRdb applying MiXCR to the multiplex PCR reads. The repertoire holds over 700,000 distinct CDR3 sequences, around a sixth seen once, with 15% to 20% in the top ten. The sequenced material came from blood. Receptor source: a woman aged 45-59 years with Graves' hyperthyroidism that later progressed to Graves' ophthalmopathy.

This clonotype was detected ten times or more. This rearrangement joins TRBV12-3 or TRBV12-4 to TRBJ1-1; 7 bases line up with TRBD1. The CDR3 totals 14 residues. With 7 bases clipped from V and 1 base from J, the junction kept 6 bases outside the gene matches. In nucleotides, the CDR3 is TGTGCCAGCATCCCCAGGGACAGGAACACTGAAGCTTTCTTT. This sequence encodes CASIPRDRNTEAFF.

In its sample, this clonotype was seen a few times. The gene calls are TRBV5-1 and TRBJ2-7; D is undetermined. Germline lookup yields CDR1 SGHRS and CDR2 YFSETQ. The CDR3 covers 13 residues. V lost 4 bases and J 4 bases, leaving 12 bases between the germline ends. This CDR3 reads CASSPLYPYEQYF. The CDR3 nucleotides read TGCGCCAGCAGCCCGTTGTACCCGTACGAGCAGTACTTC.

This clonotype was seen a few times. The DNA for the CDR3 is TGTGCCAGCAGCGTAAGACAGACGGCTAATGAAAAACTGTTTTTT. As protein: CASSVRQTANEKLFF. The chain joins TRBV9 to TRBJ1-4; tentative D call: TRBD1 (5 bases). The germline V gene encodes CDR1 SGDLS and CDR2 YYNGEE. Trimming pared 1 base from V and 3 bases from J, leaving 10 bases between. The CDR3 totals 15 residues.

The chain is built from TRBV14 and TRBJ2-5; a possible D gene is TRBD1 (5 bases). This CDR3 spans 15 amino acids. Trimming left V 0 bases short and J 2 bases short, with 10 bases between. Germline V gene lookup returns CDR1 SGHDN and CDR2 FVKESK. The CDR3 here is CASSQDVGDQETQYF. The CDR3 DNA reads as TGTGCCAGCAGCCAAGATGTAGGGGATCAAGAGACCCAGTACTTC.

This sequence joins TRBV6-2 or TRBV6-3 and TRBJ1-5, with a tentative D call TRBD1 (5 bases). The CDR3 runs 18 residues. Trimming took 2 bases from V and 0 from J, leaving 17 bases between them. The germline gives CDR1 MNHEY, CDR2 SVGEGT. The CDR3 protein is CASSYVPGTPYSNQPQHF. CDR3 bases: TGTGCCAGCAGTTACGTGCCCGGGACCCCTTATAGCAATCAGCCCCAGCATTTT.

V is TRBV5-1 and J is TRBJ1-2, with 10 bases identical to TRBD1. Germline values: CDR1 SGHRS, CDR2 YFSETQ. The CDR3 loop spans 15 amino acids. The ends lost 4 bases at V and 1 base at J; junction bases unmatched: 4. As DNA, the CDR3 is TGCGCCAGCAGCGCGGACAGGGGGGATAACTATGGCTACACCTTC. It yields the protein CASSADRGDNYGYTF.

This clonotype was counted many times. The CDR3 DNA reads TGTGCCAGCAGCTTCGCCCAGGGGGCCCAGCAGTTCTTC. This gives the protein CASSFAQGAQQFF. This rearrangement joins TRBV11-2 to TRBJ2-1, with 8 nucleotides matching TRBD1. There are 13 residues in the CDR3. CDR1 SGHAT and CDR2 FQNNGV come from the germline V gene. The V gene end was trimmed by 3 bases and the J gene end by 11 bases; junction bases not matched to a gene: 6.

This clonotype appeared many times. This chain uses TRBV7-9 with TRBJ1-1; D perhaps matches TRBD1 (5 bases). CDR1 is SEHNR and CDR2 is FQNEAQ in the germline V gene (reference sequence). Trimming shortened V by 4 bases and J by 10 bases, and 19 bases separated the two germline ends. The CDR3 extends over 14 amino acids. The CDR3, as DNA: TGTGCCAGCAGCTATGATTCCGGGGCCTGGGGAGCTTTCTTT. Protein product: CASSYDSGAWGAFF. Together with reference TRBV7-9 and TRBJ1-1, the CDR3 gives the full variable domain: DTGVSQNPRHKITKRGQNVTFRCDPISEHNRLYWYRQTLGQGPEFLTYFQNEAQLEKSRLLSDRFSAERPKGSFSTLEIQRTEQGDSAMYLCASSYDSGAWGAFFGQGTRLTVV.

This clonotype has a count of ten or more. V is TRBV7-6 and J is TRBJ1-1; 8 bases match TRBD1. Germline assignment: CDR1 SGHVS and CDR2 FNYEAQ. The trim removed 3 bases at V and 8 bases at J, leaving 5 bases unmatched. This CDR3 has 13 amino acids. CDR3 protein: CASSFGTGLEAFF. The CDR3 DNA reads as TGTGCCAGCAGCTTCGGGACAGGCCTAGAAGCTTTCTTT.

In its sample, this clonotype was seen many times. This chain connects TRBV7-9 to TRBJ2-5; TRBD1 agrees at 7 bases. The CDR3 is 15 residues long. CDR1 and CDR2 (germline): SEHNR, FQNEAQ (reference sequence). V lost 4 bases to trimming and J lost 2 bases; unmatched junction nucleotides: 7. CDR3 DNA sequence: TGTGCCAGCAGCTCGAGCTCACAGGGGCAAGAGACCCAGTACTTC. Translation gives CASSSSSQGQETQYF.

This clonotype occurred many times. The chain links TRBV6-1 to TRBJ2-1, with D possibly matching TRBD1 (6 bases). The germline V gene has CDR1 MNHNS and CDR2 SASEGT. The CDR3 extends over 13 amino acids. Trimming removed 6 bases at V and 8 bases at J, with 14 bases between. As DNA, the CDR3 is TGTGCCAGCAGATGGAGCTCAGGGGATGAGCAGTTCTTC. It translates to CASRWSSGDEQFF.

The chain has TRBV6-2 or TRBV6-3 and TRBJ2-1; 8 bases align to TRBD2. CDR1 is MNHEY, CDR2 SVGEGT, per germline. V lost 8 bases, J lost 0 bases, and 3 bases stayed unmatched. CDR3 size: 14 residues. Written as DNA, the CDR3 is TGTGCCAGCCTGCGGGGGGCCTCCTACAATGAGCAGTTCTTC. The encoded protein is CASLRGASYNEQFF.

This clonotype showed up many times. The V call is TRBV6-2 or TRBV6-3, the J call TRBJ2-2, with TRBD2 identical over 8 bases. From germline, CDR1 is MNHEY and CDR2 SVGEGT. The trim removed 6 bases at V and 5 bases at J, leaving 5 bases unmatched. The CDR3 totals 14 residues. Here the CDR3 DNA reads TGTGCCAGCAGCCGGGGGGGATATACCGGGGAGCTGTTTTTT. Translating it yields CASSRGGYTGELFF.